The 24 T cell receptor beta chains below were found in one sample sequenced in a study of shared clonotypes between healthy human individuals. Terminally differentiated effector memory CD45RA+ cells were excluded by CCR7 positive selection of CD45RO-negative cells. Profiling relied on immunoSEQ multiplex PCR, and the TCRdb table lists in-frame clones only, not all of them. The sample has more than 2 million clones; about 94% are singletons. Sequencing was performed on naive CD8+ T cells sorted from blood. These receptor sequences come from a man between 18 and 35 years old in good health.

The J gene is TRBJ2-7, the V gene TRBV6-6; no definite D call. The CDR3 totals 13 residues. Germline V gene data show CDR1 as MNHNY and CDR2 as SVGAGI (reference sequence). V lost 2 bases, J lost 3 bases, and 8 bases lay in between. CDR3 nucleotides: TGTGCCAGCAGTTACGGCCAGAACTACGAGCAGTACTTC. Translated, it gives CASSYGQNYEQYF.

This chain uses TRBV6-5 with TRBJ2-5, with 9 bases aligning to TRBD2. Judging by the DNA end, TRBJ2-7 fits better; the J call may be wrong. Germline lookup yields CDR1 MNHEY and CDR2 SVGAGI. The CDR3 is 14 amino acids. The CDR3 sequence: CASSYSSGSYEQYF. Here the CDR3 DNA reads TGTGCCAGCAGTTACTCTAGCGGGAGCTACGAGCAGTACTTC.

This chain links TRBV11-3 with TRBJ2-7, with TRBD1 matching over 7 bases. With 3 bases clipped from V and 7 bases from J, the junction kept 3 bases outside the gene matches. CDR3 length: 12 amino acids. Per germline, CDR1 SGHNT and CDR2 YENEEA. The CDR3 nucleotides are TGTGCCAGCAGCTTGGACAGGCCTGAGCAGTACTTC. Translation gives CASSLDRPEQYF.

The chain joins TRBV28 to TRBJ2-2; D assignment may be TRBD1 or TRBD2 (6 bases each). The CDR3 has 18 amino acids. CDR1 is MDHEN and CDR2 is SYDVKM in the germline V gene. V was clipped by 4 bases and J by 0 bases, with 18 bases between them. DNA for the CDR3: TGTGCCAGCAGTTCGATGACAGGAGGGGAAGCGAACACCGGGGAGCTGTTTTTT. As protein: CASSSMTGGEANTGELFF.

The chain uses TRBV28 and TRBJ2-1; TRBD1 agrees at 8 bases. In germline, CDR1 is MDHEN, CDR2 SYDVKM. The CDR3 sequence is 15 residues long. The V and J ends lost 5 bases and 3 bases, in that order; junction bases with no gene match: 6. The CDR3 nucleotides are TGTGCCAGCAGTCCACGACAGGGGTTCTACAATGAGCAGTTCTTC. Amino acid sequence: CASSPRQGFYNEQFF.

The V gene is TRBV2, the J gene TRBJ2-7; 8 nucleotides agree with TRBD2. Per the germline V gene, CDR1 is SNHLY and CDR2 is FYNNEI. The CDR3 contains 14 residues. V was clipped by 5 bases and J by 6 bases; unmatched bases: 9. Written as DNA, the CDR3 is TGTGCCAGCAGTCCCGTGAGCGGGAGAAGCGAGCAGTACTTC. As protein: CASSPVSGRSEQYF.

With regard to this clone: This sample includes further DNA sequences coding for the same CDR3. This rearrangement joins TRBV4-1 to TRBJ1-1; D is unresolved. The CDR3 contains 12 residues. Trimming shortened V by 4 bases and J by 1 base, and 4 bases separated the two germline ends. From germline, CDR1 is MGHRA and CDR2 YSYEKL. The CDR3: CASSPGNTEAFF. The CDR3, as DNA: TGCGCCAGCAGCCCAGGGAACACTGAAGCTTTCTTT.

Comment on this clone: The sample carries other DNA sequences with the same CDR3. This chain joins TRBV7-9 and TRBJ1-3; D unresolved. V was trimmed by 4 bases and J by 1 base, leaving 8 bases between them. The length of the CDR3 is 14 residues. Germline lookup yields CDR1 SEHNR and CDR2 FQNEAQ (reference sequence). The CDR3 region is CASSSPGSGNTIYF. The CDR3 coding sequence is TGTGCCAGCAGCTCACCTGGGTCTGGAAACACCATATATTTT.

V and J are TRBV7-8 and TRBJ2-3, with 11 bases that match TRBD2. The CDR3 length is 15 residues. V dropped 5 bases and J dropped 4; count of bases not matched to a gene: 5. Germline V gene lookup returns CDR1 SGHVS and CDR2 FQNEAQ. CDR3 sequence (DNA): TGTGCCAGCAGCAACCCTAGCGGGGGGTCAGATACGCAGTATTTT. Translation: CASSNPSGGSDTQYF.

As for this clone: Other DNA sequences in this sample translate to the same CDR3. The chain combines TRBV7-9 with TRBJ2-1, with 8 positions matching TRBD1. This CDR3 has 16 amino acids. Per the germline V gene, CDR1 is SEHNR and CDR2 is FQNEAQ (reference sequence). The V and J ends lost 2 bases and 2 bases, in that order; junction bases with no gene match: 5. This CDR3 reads CASSLSTGGPYNEQFF. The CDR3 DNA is TGTGCCAGCAGCTTATCAACAGGGGGGCCCTACAATGAGCAGTTCTTC.

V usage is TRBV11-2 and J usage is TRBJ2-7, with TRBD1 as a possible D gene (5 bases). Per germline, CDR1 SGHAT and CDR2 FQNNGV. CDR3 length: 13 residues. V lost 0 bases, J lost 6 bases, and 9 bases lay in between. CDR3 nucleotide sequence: TGTGCCAGCAGCTTAGATAGGCAGGGCGAGCAGTACTTC. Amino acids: CASSLDRQGEQYF.

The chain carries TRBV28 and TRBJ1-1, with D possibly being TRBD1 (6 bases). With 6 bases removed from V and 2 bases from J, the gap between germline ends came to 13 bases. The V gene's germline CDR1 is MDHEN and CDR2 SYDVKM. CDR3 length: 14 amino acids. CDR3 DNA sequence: TGTGCCAGCAGCCGACAGGAGAGAAACACTGAAGCTTTCTTT. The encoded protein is CASSRQERNTEAFF.

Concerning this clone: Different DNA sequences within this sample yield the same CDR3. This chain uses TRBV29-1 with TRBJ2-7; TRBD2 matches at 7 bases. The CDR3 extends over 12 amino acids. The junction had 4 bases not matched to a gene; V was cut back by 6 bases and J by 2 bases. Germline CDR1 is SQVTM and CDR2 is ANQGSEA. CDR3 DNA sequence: TGCAGCGTGGCGGGGGAAACCTACGAGCAGTACTTC. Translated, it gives CSVAGETYEQYF.

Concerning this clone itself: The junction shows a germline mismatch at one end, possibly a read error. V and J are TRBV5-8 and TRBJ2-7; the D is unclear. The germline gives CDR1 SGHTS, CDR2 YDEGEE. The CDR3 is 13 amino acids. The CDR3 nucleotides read TGTGCCAGCAGCTCGTATAGCCTTACGAGTTTCGACTTC. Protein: CASSSYSLTSFDF.

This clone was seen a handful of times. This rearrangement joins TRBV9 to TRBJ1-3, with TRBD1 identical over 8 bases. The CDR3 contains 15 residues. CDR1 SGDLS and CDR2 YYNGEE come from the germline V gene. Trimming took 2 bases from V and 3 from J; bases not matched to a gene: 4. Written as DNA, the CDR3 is TGTGCCAGCAGCGTGCAGGGGGCTGGTGGAAACACCATATATTTT. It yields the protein CASSVQGAGGNTIYF.

Written as DNA, the CDR3 is TGTGCCAGCAGCGTAGGAGGGACAGGGGACCAAGAGACCCAGTACTTC. It translates to CASSVGGTGDQETQYF. The V gene is TRBV9, the J gene TRBJ2-5; TRBD1 aligns across 10 bases. The trim removed 0 bases at V and 0 bases at J, leaving 2 bases unmatched. The CDR3 runs to 16 residues. CDR1 and CDR2 (germline): SGDLS, YYNGEE.

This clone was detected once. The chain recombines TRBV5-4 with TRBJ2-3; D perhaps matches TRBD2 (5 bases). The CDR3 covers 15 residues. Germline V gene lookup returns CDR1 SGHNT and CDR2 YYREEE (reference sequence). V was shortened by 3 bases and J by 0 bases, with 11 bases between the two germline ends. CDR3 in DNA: TGTGCCAGCAGCTATCAACTAGAAAGCACAGATACGCAGTATTTT. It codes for CASSYQLESTDTQYF.

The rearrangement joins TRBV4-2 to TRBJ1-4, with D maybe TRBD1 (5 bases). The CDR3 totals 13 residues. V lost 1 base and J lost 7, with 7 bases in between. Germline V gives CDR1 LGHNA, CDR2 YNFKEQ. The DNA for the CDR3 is TGTGCCAGCAGCCAAGTTGGGGCTGAAAAACTGTTTTTT. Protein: CASSQVGAEKLFF.

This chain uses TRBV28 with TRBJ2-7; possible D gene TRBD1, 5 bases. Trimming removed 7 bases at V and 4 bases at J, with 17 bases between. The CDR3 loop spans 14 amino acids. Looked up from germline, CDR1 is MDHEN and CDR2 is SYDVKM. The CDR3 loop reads CASTQPGARYEQYF. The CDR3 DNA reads TGTGCCAGCACCCAACCTGGGGCGCGTTACGAGCAGTACTTC.

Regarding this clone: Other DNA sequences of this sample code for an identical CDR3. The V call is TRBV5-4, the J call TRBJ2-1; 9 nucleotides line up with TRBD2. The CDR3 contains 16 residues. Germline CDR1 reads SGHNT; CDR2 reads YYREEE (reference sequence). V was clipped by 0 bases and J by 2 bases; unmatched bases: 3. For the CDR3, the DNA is TGTGCCAGCAGCTTGGGTAGCGGGGGAACCTACAATGAGCAGTTCTTC. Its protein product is CASSLGSGGTYNEQFF.

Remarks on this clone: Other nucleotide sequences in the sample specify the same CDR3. This CDR3 is CASSQGVTYEQYF. In DNA form, the CDR3 reads TGCGCCAGCAGCCAGGGGGTTACCTACGAGCAGTACTTC. J is TRBJ2-7 and V is TRBV4-3, with D perhaps TRBD1 or TRBD2 (5 bases each). The CDR3 is 13 residues long. V was trimmed by 3 bases and J by 2 bases, leaving 8 bases between them. CDR1 LGHNA and CDR2 YSLEER come from the germline V gene.

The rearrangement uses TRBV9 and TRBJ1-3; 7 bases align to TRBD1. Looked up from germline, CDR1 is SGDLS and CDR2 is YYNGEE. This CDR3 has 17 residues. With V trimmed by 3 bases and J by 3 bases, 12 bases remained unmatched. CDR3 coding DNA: TGTGCCAGCAGCGGAAGTACAGGGGTTTCCTTTGGAAACACCATATATTTT. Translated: CASSGSTGVSFGNTIYF.

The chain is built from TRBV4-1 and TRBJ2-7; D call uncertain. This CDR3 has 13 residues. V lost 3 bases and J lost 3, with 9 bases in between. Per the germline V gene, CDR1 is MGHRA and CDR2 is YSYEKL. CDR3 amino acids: CASSQATRYEQYF. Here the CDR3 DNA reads TGCGCCAGCAGCCAGGCCACCCGCTACGAGCAGTACTTC.

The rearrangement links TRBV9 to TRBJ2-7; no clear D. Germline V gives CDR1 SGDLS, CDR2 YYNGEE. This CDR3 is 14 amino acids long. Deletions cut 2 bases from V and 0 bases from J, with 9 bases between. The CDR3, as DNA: TGTGCCAGCAGCGTTCATTGGGGCTCCTACGAGCAGTACTTC. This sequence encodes CASSVHWGSYEQYF.